This T cell receptor beta chain derives from a study of blood T cell repertoires in COVID-19. The data were produced by immunoSEQ multiplex PCR, yet TCRdb's version contains in-frame clones alone and is incomplete. The top ten hold 8% to 9% of the sample, which has about 220,000 clones, approximately 78% seen once. Germline lookup yields CDR1 MNHEY and CDR2 SVGAGI. Deletions cut 6 bases from V and 1 base from J, with 15 bases between. The CDR3 loop spans 15 amino acids. The sequence was collected from a woman over 75 with COVID-19, enrolled during active disease. Sample: peripheral blood. The chain uses TRBV6-5 and TRBJ1-2; perhaps TRBD1 as D (5 bases). CDR3 protein: CASRLTAGSNYGYTF. CDR3 DNA sequence: TGTGCCAGCAGGCTGACAGCCGGAAGTAACTATGGCTACACCTTC.